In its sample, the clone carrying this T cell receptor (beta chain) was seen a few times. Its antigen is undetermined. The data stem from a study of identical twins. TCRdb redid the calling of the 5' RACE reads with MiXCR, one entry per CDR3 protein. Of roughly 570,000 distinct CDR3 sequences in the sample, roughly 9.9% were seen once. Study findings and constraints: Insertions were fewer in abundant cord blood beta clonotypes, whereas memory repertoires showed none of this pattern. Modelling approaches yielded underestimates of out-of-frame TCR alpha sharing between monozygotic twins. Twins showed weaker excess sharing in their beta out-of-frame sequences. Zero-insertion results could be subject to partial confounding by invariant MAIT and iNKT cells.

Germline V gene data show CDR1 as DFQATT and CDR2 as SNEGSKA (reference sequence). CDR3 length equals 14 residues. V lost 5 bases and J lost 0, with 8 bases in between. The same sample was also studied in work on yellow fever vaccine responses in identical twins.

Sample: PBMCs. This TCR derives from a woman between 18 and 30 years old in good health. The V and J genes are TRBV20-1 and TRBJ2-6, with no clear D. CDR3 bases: TGCAGTGCTGCCGCGGCCTCTGGGGCCAACGTCCTGACTTTC. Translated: CSAAAASGANVLTF.